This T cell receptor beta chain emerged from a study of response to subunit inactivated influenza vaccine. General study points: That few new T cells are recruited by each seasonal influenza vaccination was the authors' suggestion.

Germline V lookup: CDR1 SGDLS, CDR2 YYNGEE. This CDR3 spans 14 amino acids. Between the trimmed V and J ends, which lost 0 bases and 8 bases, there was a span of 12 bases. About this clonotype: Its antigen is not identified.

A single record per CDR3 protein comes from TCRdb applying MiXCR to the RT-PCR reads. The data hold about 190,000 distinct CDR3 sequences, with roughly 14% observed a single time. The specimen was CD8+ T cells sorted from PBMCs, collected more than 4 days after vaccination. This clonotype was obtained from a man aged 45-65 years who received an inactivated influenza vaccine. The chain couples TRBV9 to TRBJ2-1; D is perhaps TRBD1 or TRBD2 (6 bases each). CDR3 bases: TGTGCCAGCAGCGTAGTCCCCGGGGGCGATGAGCAGTTCTTC. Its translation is CASSVVPGGDEQFF.